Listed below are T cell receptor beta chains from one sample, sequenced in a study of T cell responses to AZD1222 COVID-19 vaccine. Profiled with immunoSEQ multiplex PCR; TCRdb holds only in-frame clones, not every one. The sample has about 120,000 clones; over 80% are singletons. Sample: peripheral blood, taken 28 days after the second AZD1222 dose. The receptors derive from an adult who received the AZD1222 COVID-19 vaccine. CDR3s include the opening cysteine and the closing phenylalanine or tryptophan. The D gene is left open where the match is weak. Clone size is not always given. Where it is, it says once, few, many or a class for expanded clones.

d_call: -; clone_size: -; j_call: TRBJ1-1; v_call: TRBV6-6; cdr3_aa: CASSPGTEAPTEAFF; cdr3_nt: TGTGCCAGCAGTCCAGGGACCGAGGCCCCCACTGAAGCTTTCTTT
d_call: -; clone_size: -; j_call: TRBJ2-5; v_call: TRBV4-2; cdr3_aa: CASSQDPAGAGETQYF; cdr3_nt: TGTGCCAGCAGCCAAGATCCCGCCGGGGCGGGAGAGACCCAGTACTTC
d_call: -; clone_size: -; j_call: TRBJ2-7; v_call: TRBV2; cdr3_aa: CASSEEGLREQYF; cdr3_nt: TGTGCCAGCAGTGAGGAAGGACTCAGAGAGCAGTACTTC
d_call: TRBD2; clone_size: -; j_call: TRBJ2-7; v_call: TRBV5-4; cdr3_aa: CASSTSGGADEQYF; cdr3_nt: TGTGCCAGCAGTACTAGCGGGGGGGCCGACGAGCAGTACTTC
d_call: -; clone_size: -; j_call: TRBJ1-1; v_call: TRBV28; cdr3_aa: CASSRGARNTEAFF; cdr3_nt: TGTGCCAGCAGCCGAGGGGCGAGGAACACTGAAGCTTTCTTT
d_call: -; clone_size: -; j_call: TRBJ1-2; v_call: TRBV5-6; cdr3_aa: CASSLGQGGYTF; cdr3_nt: TGTGCCAGCAGCTTGGGACAAGGTGGCTACACCTTC
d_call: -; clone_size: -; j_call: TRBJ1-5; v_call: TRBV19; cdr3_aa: CASSLRTELSNQPQHF; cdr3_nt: TGTGCCAGTAGTCTCCGGACAGAACTTAGCAATCAGCCCCAGCATTTT
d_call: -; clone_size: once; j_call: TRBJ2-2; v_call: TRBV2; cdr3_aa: CASSRDTANTGELFF; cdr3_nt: TGTGCCAGCAGTCGAGATACCGCGAACACCGGGGAGCTGTTTTTT
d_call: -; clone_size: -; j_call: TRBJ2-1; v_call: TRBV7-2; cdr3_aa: CASSLEQGGWNEQFF; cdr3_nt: TGTGCCAGCAGCTTAGAACAGGGAGGATGGAATGAGCAGTTCTTC
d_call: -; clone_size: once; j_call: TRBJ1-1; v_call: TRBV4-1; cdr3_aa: CASSQDPGRGTEAFF; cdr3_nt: TGCGCCAGCAGCCAAGATCCTGGCAGGGGAACTGAAGCTTTCTTT
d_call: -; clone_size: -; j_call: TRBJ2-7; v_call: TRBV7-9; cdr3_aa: CASSLLGRGGEQYF; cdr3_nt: TGTGCCAGCAGCTTATTGGGCAGGGGCGGCGAGCAGTACTTC
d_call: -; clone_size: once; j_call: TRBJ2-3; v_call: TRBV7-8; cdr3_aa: CASSPGNTQYF; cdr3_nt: TGTGCCAGCAGCCCCGGTAATACGCAGTATTTT
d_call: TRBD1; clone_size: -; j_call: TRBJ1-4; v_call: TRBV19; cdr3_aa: CASSPRGLREKLFF; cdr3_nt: TGTGCCAGTAGTCCGAGGGGGCTCCGAGAAAAACTGTTTTTT
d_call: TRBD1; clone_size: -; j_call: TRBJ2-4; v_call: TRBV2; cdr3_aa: CASGQGAAKNIQYF; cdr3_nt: TGTGCCAGCGGACAGGGGGCTGCCAAAAACATTCAGTACTTC
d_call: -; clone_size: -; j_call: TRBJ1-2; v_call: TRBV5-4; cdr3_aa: CAYGRGGRGYTF; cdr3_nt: TGTGCTTACGGAAGGGGGGGTCGTGGCTACACCTTC
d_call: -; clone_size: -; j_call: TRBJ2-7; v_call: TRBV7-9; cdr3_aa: CASSFGGVDYEQYF; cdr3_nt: TGTGCCAGCAGCTTTGGGGGTGTCGACTACGAGCAGTACTTC
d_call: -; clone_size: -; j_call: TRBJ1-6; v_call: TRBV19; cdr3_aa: CASSDGRSNSPLHF; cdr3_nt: TGTGCCAGTAGTGACGGACGGTCTAATTCACCCCTCCACTTT
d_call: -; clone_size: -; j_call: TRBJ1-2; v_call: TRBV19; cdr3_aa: CASTQGYYGYTF; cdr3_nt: TGTGCCAGTACTCAGGGATACTATGGCTACACCTTC
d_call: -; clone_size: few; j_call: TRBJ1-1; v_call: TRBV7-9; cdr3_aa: CASSLVPGATEAFF; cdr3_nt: TGTGCCAGCAGCTTAGTACCAGGGGCCACTGAAGCTTTCTTT
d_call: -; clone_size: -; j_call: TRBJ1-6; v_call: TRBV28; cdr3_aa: CASSFRGLKRNSPLHF; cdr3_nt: TGTGCCAGCAGTTTCAGGGGCCTAAAGAGGAATTCACCCCTCCACTTT
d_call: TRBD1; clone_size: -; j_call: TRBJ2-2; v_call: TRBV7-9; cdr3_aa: CASSSRDRENTGELFF; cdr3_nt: TGTGCCAGCAGCTCCCGGGACAGGGAGAACACCGGGGAGCTGTTTTTT
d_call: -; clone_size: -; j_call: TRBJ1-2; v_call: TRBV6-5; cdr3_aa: CASSFTGFGGYTF; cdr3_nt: TGTGCCAGCAGTTTCACAGGGTTTGGTGGCTACACCTTC
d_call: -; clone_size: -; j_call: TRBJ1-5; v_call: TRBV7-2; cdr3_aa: CASSRGRLGNQPQHF; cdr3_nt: TGTGCCAGCAGCCGGGGGAGACTAGGCAATCAGCCCCAGCATTTT
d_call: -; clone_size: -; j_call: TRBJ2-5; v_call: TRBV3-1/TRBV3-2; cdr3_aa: CASDSSQETQYF; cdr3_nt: TGTGCCAGCGATTCCAGCCAAGAGACCCAGTACTTC
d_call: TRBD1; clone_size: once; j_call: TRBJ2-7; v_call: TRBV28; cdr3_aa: CASSPSTGGSFYEQYF; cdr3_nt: TGTGCCAGCAGTCCATCTACAGGGGGCTCATTCTACGAGCAGTACTTC
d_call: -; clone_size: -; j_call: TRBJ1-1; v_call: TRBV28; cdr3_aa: CASSFSQGNTEAFF; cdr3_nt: TGTGCCAGCAGTTTCTCTCAGGGGAACACTGAAGCTTTCTTT
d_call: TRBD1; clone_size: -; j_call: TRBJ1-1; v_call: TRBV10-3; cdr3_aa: CAIRQADRANTEAFF; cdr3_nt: TGTGCCATCAGACAGGCAGACAGGGCGAACACTGAAGCTTTCTTT
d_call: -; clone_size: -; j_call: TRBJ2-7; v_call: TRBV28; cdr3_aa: CASSLSGRGPYEQYF; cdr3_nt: TGTGCCAGCAGTTTATCGGGGCGGGGGCCCTACGAGCAGTACTTC
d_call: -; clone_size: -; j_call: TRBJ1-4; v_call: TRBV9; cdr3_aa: CASSGGGEEEKLFF; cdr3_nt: TGTGCCAGCAGCGGCGGGGGGGAGGAGGAAAAACTGTTTTTT
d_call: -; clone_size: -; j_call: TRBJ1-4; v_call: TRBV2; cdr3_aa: CASIQHGALGEKLFF; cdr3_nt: TGTGCCAGCATCCAGCATGGGGCCCTGGGGGAAAAACTGTTTTTT
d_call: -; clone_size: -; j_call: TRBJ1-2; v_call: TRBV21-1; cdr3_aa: CASSSHCEGVYGYTF; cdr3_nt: TGTGCCAGCAGCAGCCATTGTGAGGGAGTCTATGGCTACACCTTC
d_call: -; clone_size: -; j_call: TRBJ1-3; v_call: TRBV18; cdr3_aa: CASSPGGGPGNTIYF; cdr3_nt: TGTGCCAGCTCACCCGGCGGGGGGCCTGGAAACACCATATATTTT
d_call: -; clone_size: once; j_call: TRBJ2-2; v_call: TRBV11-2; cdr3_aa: CASSLAGTGELFF; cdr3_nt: TGTGCCAGCAGCTTAGCGGGCACCGGGGAGCTGTTTTTT
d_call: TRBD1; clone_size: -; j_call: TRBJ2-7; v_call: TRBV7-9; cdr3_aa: CASSSGTGGEHGYEQYF; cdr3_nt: TGTGCCAGCAGCTCCGGGACAGGGGGCGAGCACGGCTACGAGCAGTACTTC
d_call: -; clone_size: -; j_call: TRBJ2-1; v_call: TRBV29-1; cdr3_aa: CSVAPDYNEQFF; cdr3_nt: TGCAGCGTAGCACCTGACTACAATGAGCAGTTCTTC
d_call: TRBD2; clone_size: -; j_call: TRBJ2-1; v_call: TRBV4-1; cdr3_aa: CASAFASGTNEQFF; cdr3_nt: TGCGCCAGCGCTTTCGCTAGCGGGACGAATGAGCAGTTCTTC
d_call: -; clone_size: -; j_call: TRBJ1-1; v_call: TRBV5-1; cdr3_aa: CASSPRAAMNTEAFF; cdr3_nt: TGCGCCAGCAGCCCTCGGGCAGCAATGAACACTGAAGCTTTCTTT
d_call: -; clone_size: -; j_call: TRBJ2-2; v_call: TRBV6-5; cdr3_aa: CASSWAGSINTGELFF; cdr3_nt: TGTGCCAGCAGTTGGGCAGGTTCCATTAACACCGGGGAGCTGTTTTTT
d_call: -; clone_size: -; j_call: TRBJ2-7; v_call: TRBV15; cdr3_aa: CATSRDYGVNEQYF; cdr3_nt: TGTGCCACCAGCAGAGATTACGGGGTGAACGAGCAGTACTTC
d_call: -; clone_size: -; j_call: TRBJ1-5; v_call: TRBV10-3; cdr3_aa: CAAQGQGSNQPQHF; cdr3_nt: TGTGCCGCCCAAGGCCAGGGGAGCAATCAGCCCCAGCATTTT
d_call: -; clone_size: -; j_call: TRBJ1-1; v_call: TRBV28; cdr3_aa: CASSFWGGMSTEAFF; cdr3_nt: TGTGCCAGCAGTTTTTGGGGAGGGATGAGCACTGAAGCTTTCTTT
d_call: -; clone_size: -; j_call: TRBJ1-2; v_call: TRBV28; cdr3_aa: CASSLRNYGYTF; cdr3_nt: TGTGCCAGCAGTTTACGAAACTATGGCTACACCTTC
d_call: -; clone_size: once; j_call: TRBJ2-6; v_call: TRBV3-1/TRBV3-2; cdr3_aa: CASSRTAGANVLTF; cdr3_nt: TGTGCCAGCAGCCGGACAGCCGGGGCCAACGTCCTGACTTTC
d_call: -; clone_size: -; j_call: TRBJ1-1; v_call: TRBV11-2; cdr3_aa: CASSAALGGHTEAFF; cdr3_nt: TGTGCCAGCAGCGCAGCCTTAGGAGGACACACTGAAGCTTTCTTT
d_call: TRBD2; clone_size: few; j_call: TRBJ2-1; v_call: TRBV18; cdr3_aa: CASSPRSPGTSGTGNEQFF; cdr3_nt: TGTGCCAGCTCACCACGGTCCCCTGGGACTAGCGGCACTGGCAATGAGCAGTTCTTC
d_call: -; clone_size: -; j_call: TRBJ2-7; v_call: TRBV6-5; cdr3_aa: CASSQKGSGLPQYF; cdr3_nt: TGTGCCAGCAGCCAGAAGGGATCAGGGCTCCCACAGTACTTC